What follows are 19 T cell receptor beta chains derived from one specimen sequenced in a study of technical replicates of blood from a few donors. Sequenced by immunoSEQ multiplex PCR; TCRdb stores in-frame clones only, minus some. The sample has around 100,000 clones; around 96% are singletons. The specimen was T cells isolated from PBMCs. The receptors were sampled from a human donor in good health.

The chain couples TRBV7-2 to TRBJ2-1, with a tentative D call TRBD2 (6 bases). CDR3 length: 16 amino acids. CDR1 is SGHTA, CDR2 FQGNSA, per germline. Trimming took 4 bases from V and 6 from J, leaving 19 bases between them. The CDR3 reads CASSWRDFASPNEQFF. DNA of the CDR3: TGTGCCAGCAGCTGGCGGGACTTCGCATCGCCCAATGAGCAGTTCTTC.

This clone was picked up one time. The gene calls are TRBV27 and TRBJ1-4; possible D gene TRBD1, 6 bases. The CDR3 spans 15 residues. Looked up from germline, CDR1 is MNHEY and CDR2 is SMNVEV (reference sequence). V gave up 6 bases and J gave up 3 bases, with 14 bases separating them. The chain's CDR3 is CASSPLQGSNEKLFF. CDR3 nucleotide sequence: TGTGCCAGCAGCCCCTTACAGGGTTCTAATGAAAAACTGTTTTTT.

For the CDR3, the DNA is TGTGCCAGCAGTCCCCTGATCGGGAGTGAGCAGTTCTTC. Translated, it gives CASSPLIGSEQFF. This chain uses TRBV28 with TRBJ2-1; tentatively, D is TRBD2 (6 bases). V was trimmed by 5 bases and J by 9 bases, leaving 14 bases between them. Germline V gene lookup returns CDR1 MDHEN and CDR2 SYDVKM. The CDR3 contains 13 residues.

The V gene is TRBV14, the J gene TRBJ2-1, with D unresolved. The CDR3 sequence is 16 residues long. CDR1 is SGHDN, CDR2 FVKESK, per germline. V gave up 2 bases and J gave up 0 bases, with 11 bases separating them. The DNA for the CDR3 is TGTGCCAGCAGCCAATTGGGCAAGAGCTCCTACAATGAGCAGTTCTTC. Protein sequence: CASSQLGKSSYNEQFF.

The gene calls are TRBV5-1 and TRBJ1-4; maybe TRBD1 (5 bases). The V and J ends lost 4 bases and 6 bases respectively, with 16 bases between them. The CDR3 runs 15 residues. Germline V gene data show CDR1 as SGHRS and CDR2 as YFSETQ. The CDR3 bases are TGCGCCAGCAGCGTAAGCGGGACGGATGATGAAAAACTGTTTTTT. It encodes CASSVSGTDDEKLFF.

The chain combines TRBV4-1 with TRBJ2-3; TRBD2 matches 7 bases. CDR1 MGHRA and CDR2 YSYEKL come from the germline V gene. The trim removed 0 bases at V and 4 bases at J, leaving 4 bases unmatched. The CDR3 loop spans 15 amino acids. As DNA, the CDR3 is TGCGCCAGCAGCCAAGATCTCGGGAGGCCAGATACGCAGTATTTT. The encoded protein is CASSQDLGRPDTQYF.

The chain has TRBV28 and TRBJ1-5; D uncertain. CDR3 length: 14 amino acids. Trimming shortened V by 3 bases and J by 6 bases, and 12 bases separated the two germline ends. CDR1 is MDHEN and CDR2 is SYDVKM in the germline V gene. CDR3 loop: CASSFYLLSQPQHF. The CDR3 coding sequence is TGTGCCAGCAGTTTTTACTTACTTAGTCAGCCCCAGCATTTT.

In this sample, this clone turned up once. This rearrangement joins TRBV9 to TRBJ1-4, with D hard to call. The CDR3 loop spans 16 amino acids. Trimming removed 0 bases from V and 0 bases from J, with 9 bases in between. The germline V gene encodes CDR1 SGDLS and CDR2 YYNGEE. The CDR3 DNA reads TGTGCCAGCAGCGTAGGGGCTGGCTCAACTAATGAAAAACTGTTTTTT. Translating it yields CASSVGAGSTNEKLFF.

V usage is TRBV5-1 and J usage is TRBJ2-3; 10 nucleotides line up with TRBD2. The J segment lost 6 bases and the V segment lost 8 bases, leaving 9 bases of the junction unmatched. The CDR3 extends over 14 amino acids. Looked up from germline, CDR1 is SGHRS and CDR2 is YFSETQ. CDR3 region: CASTQGLAADTQYF. The CDR3 coding sequence is TGCGCCAGTACTCAAGGACTAGCGGCCGATACGCAGTATTTT.

This clone was seen a single time. The V and J genes are TRBV2 and TRBJ1-1; D uncertain. V lost 5 bases, J lost 6 bases, and 10 bases lay in between. The CDR3 covers 12 residues. In germline, CDR1 is SNHLY, CDR2 FYNNEI. The CDR3 coding sequence is TGTGCCAGCAGTAAAGTACACCCTGAAGCTTTCTTT. It encodes CASSKVHPEAFF.

The V call is TRBV7-9, the J call TRBJ2-6, with 10 bases identical to TRBD1. The CDR3 covers 17 residues. Germline V gene data show CDR1 as SEHNR and CDR2 as FQNEAQ (reference sequence). V shed 5 bases and J 4 bases; nucleotides not matched to a gene: 8. CDR3 residues: CASSPDRGLGGANVLTF. CDR3 DNA: TGTGCCAGCAGCCCTGACAGGGGGCTAGGGGGGGCCAACGTCCTGACTTTC.

The chain links TRBV27 to TRBJ2-3; 7 positions match TRBD2. V shed 5 bases, J shed 4 bases, and the junction held 3 bases outside the gene matches. The CDR3 covers 13 residues. Germline V lookup: CDR1 MNHEY, CDR2 SMNVEV (reference sequence). The CDR3 region is CASSAGLADTQYF. The CDR3 DNA reads as TGTGCCAGCAGTGCTGGACTAGCAGATACGCAGTATTTT.

The genes are TRBV6-1 and TRBJ1-1; unclear D gene. V lost 5 bases to trimming and J lost 1 base, with 11 bases between them. The CDR3 length is 14 residues. From germline, CDR1 is MNHNS and CDR2 SASEGT. The CDR3 sequence: CASSFLGRNTEAFF. The DNA for the CDR3 is TGTGCCAGCAGTTTCCTGGGGAGGAACACTGAAGCTTTCTTT.

The chain uses TRBV9 and TRBJ1-2, with D possibly being TRBD1 (5 bases). Germline V lookup: CDR1 SGDLS, CDR2 YYNGEE. The V and J ends lost 3 bases and 6 bases respectively, with 15 bases between them. This CDR3 has 14 amino acids. This chain's CDR3 is CASSDGAVRDGYTF. CDR3 DNA sequence: TGTGCCAGCAGCGATGGGGCCGTCCGGGATGGCTACACCTTC.

This chain connects TRBV5-1 to TRBJ2-3, with TRBD2 matching over 7 bases. With 3 bases clipped from V and 0 bases from J, the junction kept 4 bases outside the gene matches. The V gene's germline CDR1 is SGHRS and CDR2 YFSETQ. The CDR3 is made up of 15 amino acids. The CDR3 is CASSSGSGSTDTQYF. The CDR3 DNA is TGCGCCAGCAGCTCTGGTAGCGGGAGCACAGATACGCAGTATTTT.

The rearrangement links TRBV27 to TRBJ2-2; a weak D match, TRBD2 (6 bases). Trimming removed 4 bases from V and 4 bases from J, with 13 bases in between. CDR3 size: 15 residues. The V gene's germline CDR1 is MNHEY and CDR2 SMNVEV (reference sequence). CDR3 DNA: TGTGCCAGCAGTTCCAGACTAGGTACCACCGGGGAGCTGTTTTTT. It is translated as CASSSRLGTTGELFF.

The CDR3 bases are TGTGCCAGCAGTACAGGCACTGAAGCTTTCTTT. This translates into CASSTGTEAFF. V gene TRBV6-6 combines with J gene TRBJ1-1, with D perhaps matching TRBD1 (5 bases). Trimming took 5 bases from V and 4 from J, leaving 5 bases between them. CDR1 MNHNY and CDR2 SVGAGI come from the germline V gene (reference sequence). The CDR3 runs to 11 residues.

The genes are TRBV10-1 and TRBJ2-1; weak D call: TRBD2 (6 bases). This CDR3 region has 15 residues. Germline values: CDR1 WNHNN, CDR2 SYGVQD (reference sequence). The germline V and J ends were trimmed by 3 bases and 5 bases, with 14 bases remaining between them. The CDR3 protein is CASSDVGEANNEQFF. For the CDR3, the DNA is TGCGCCAGCAGTGATGTGGGGGAGGCTAACAATGAGCAGTTCTTC.

The chain combines TRBV19 with TRBJ1-1; the D gene is possibly TRBD1 (6 bases). Per the germline V gene, CDR1 is LNHDA and CDR2 is SQIVND (reference sequence). The V gene lost 5 bases and the J gene lost 8 bases, with 12 bases spanning the gap. The CDR3 spans 12 residues. CDR3 nucleotide sequence: TGTGCCAGTAGTGACTTGGACAGAGAAGCTTTCTTT. Its protein is CASSDLDREAFF. The full variable domain, rest sourced from reference TRBV19 and TRBJ1-1, is DGGITQSPKYLFRKEGQNVTLSCEQNLNHDAMYWYRQDPGQGLRLIYYSQIVNDFQKGDIAEGYSVSREKKESFPLTVTSAQKNPTAFYLCASSDLDREAFFGQGTRLTVV.